The text below deals with one TCR beta chain. These data come from a study of blood T cell repertoires in COVID-19. Deletions cut 2 bases from V and 0 bases from J, with 5 bases between. This CDR3 is built from 13 residues. The germline gives CDR1 GTSNPN, CDR2 SVGIG (reference sequence). Sequenced by immunoSEQ multiplex PCR; TCRdb stores in-frame clones only, minus some. This sample yields 250,000 or so clones, of which roughly 80% are seen a single time; about 4.8% belongs to the top ten. The TCR sequence derives from a woman aged 70 to 79 with acute or convalescent COVID-19. The specimen sequenced was peripheral blood. The V call is TRBV30, the J call TRBJ1-5, with no clear D. The DNA for the CDR3 is TGTGCCTGGAGTCCCGGTAGCAATCAGCCCCAGCATTTT. As protein: CAWSPGSNQPQHF.